The present TCR beta chain was sequenced within a study of early T cells in non-severe SARS-CoV-2 infection. In the study overall: Sequencing targeted bulk RNA from unsorted whole blood, leaving chains unpaired.

V was trimmed by 7 bases and J by 5 bases, leaving 6 bases between them. CDR1 and CDR2 (germline): SNHLY, FYNNEI. CDR3 length: 11 residues. This clonotype occurred a few times. Its antigen is undetermined. General observations from the study: Reliance on VDJdb matching favored anti-spike CD8 responses; private and CD4 specificities were missed.

Tagging with unique molecular identifiers was applied to individual cDNA molecules. A single record per CDR3 protein comes from TCRdb applying MiXCR to the 5' RACE reads. The data contain 75,000 to 90,000 distinct CDR3 sequences, under 15% of them singletons. Sequenced: whole blood. The TCR was taken from an adult who was a healthcare worker with PCR-confirmed SARS-CoV-2 infection or an uninfected control (not recorded which). The chain combines TRBV2 with TRBJ2-1; D ambiguous. The CDR3: CASNWNNEQFF. For the CDR3, the DNA is TGTGCCAGCAATTGGAACAATGAGCAGTTCTTC.